This T cell receptor beta chain was documented in a study of T-cell reconstitution after alpha-beta-depleted transplantation in children. The germline V and J ends were trimmed by 4 bases and 2 bases, with 13 bases remaining between them. Germline V gene sequence: CDR1 SGHRS, CDR2 YFSETQ. The CDR3 consists of 14 residues. Unique molecular identifiers were incorporated into the prepared TCRbeta library. In TCRdb, the PCR reads were re-called with MiXCR into one record per CDR3 protein. The sample has roughly 500,000 distinct CDR3 sequences, around 19% seen once. The material was PBMCs from the stem cell graft donor, obtained from the stem cell graft. The receptor comes from a human donor who donated a stem cell graft to a child with acute lymphoblastic leukemia. The rearrangement uses TRBV5-1 and TRBJ2-7, with a weak D call TRBD2 (6 bases). The chain's CDR3 is CASSTWGGTYEQYF. The CDR3 nucleotides are TGCGCCAGCAGCACATGGGGAGGAACCTACGAGCAGTACTTC.